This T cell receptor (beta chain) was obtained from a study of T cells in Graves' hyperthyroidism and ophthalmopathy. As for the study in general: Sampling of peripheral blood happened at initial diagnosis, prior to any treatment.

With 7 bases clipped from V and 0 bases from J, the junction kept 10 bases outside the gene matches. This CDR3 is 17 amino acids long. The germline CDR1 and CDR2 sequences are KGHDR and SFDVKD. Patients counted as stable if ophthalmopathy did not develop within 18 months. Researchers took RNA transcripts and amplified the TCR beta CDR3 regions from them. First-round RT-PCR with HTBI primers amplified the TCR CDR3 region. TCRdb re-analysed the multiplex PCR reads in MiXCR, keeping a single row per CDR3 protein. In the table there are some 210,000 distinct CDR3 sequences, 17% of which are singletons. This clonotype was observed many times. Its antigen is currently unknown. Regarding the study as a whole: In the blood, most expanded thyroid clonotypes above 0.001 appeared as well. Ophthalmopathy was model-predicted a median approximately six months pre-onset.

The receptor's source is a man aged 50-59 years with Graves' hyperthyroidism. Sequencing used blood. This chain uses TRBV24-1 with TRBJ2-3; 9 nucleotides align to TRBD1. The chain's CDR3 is CATSANYGTGSTDTQYF. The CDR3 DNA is TGTGCCACCAGCGCAAACTATGGGACAGGGAGCACAGATACGCAGTATTTT.